The 20 T cell receptor beta chains below come from one sample, sequenced in a study of cytomegalovirus exposure and HLA in healthy donors. Primers for the PCR totalled 60 Vbeta and 13 Jbeta. Assay used: immunoSEQ multiplex PCR; TCRdb lists only in-frame clones, some missing. Among fewer than 200,000 clones listed, about 80% were seen once. Sequencing was carried out using PBMCs. The receptors originated from a woman in her forties or fifties in good health and CMV-seronegative.

There are a few counts of this clone. The rearrangement links TRBV7-9 to TRBJ2-3, with 11 bases identical to TRBD2. Per the germline V gene, CDR1 is SEHNR and CDR2 is FQNEAQ (reference sequence). After removal of 8 bases from V and 2 bases from J, the junction contained 6 bases not matched to a gene. This CDR3 is 15 amino acids long. The CDR3 DNA follows: TGTGCCAGCGGCGGGACTAGCGGTTCCACAGATACGCAGTATTTT. Translation: CASGGTSGSTDTQYF.

The chain joins TRBV11-2 to TRBJ1-6, with D possibly matching TRBD1 (5 bases). Trimming pared 4 bases from V and 1 base from J, leaving 11 bases between. Germline CDR1 SGHAT, CDR2 FQNNGV. There are 16 residues in the CDR3. The CDR3 DNA reads as TGTGCCAGCAGCTCCCGGGGGGGTTCCTATAATTCACCCCTCCACTTT. It yields the protein CASSSRGGSYNSPLHF.

This clone has just a few counts. The chain carries TRBV5-1 and TRBJ2-2, with 7 bases that match TRBD1. The CDR3 loop spans 16 amino acids. CDR1 SGHRS and CDR2 YFSETQ come from the germline V gene. V gave up 1 base and J gave up 2 bases; unmatched junction bases: 5. Written as DNA, the CDR3 is TGCGCCAGCAGCTTGTTTGGGACAGTTAACACCGGGGAGCTGTTTTTT. Translated: CASSLFGTVNTGELFF.

In DNA, the CDR3 is TGCGCCAGCAGCCCTGTTTCACAGGGGTCTGGAAACACCATATATTTT. Translated, it gives CASSPVSQGSGNTIYF. The V call is TRBV5-1, the J call TRBJ1-3, with 7 bases lining up with TRBD1. The CDR3 runs to 16 residues. The trim removed 4 bases at V and 1 base at J, leaving 8 bases unmatched. In germline, CDR1 is SGHRS, CDR2 YFSETQ.

The chain uses TRBV27 and TRBJ2-1, with no clear D. The CDR3 totals 14 residues. Germline CDR1 is MNHEY and CDR2 is SMNVEV (reference sequence). With 4 bases removed from V and 4 bases from J, the gap between germline ends came to 11 bases. DNA for the CDR3: TGTGCCAGCAGTTCCCCGACACGTTACAATGAGCAGTTCTTC. Its protein product is CASSSPTRYNEQFF.

The chain is built from TRBV7-2 and TRBJ2-1, with 10 bases matching TRBD2. Germline CDR1 SGHTA, CDR2 FQGNSA. This CDR3 contains 16 residues. Unmatched junction bases numbered 11, after V lost 5 bases and J lost 7 bases. The CDR3 DNA sequence: TGTGCCAGCAGCCCAAGTGGGACTAGCGACCGAAATGAGCAGTTCTTC. Amino acids: CASSPSGTSDRNEQFF.

This clone turned up a few times. The V and J genes are TRBV5-1 and TRBJ2-1, with 11 bases identical to TRBD2. Germline V gives CDR1 SGHRS, CDR2 YFSETQ. The V gene end was trimmed by 3 bases and the J gene end by 4 bases; junction bases not matched to a gene: 9. The CDR3 contains 17 residues. The CDR3 region is CASSWGLAGGWYNEQFF. The CDR3 DNA follows: TGCGCCAGCAGCTGGGGGCTAGCGGGGGGCTGGTACAATGAGCAGTTCTTC. Variable domain in full (rest from reference TRBV5-1 and TRBJ2-1): KAGVTQTPRYLIKTRGQQVTLSCSPISGHRSVSWYQQTPGQGLQFLFEYFSETQRNKGNFPGRFSGRQFSNSRSEMNVSTLELGDSALYLCASSWGLAGGWYNEQFFGPGTRLTVL.

The rearrangement uses TRBV10-3 and TRBJ1-2, with D possibly TRBD1 on 5 matching bases. The germline gives CDR1 ENHRY, CDR2 SYGVKD. The CDR3 contains 14 residues. Trimming removed 6 bases from V and 1 base from J, with 12 bases in between. CDR3: CAISPDIDNYGYTF. The CDR3 nucleotides are TGTGCCATCAGCCCGGACATTGATAACTATGGCTACACCTTC.

This sequence joins TRBV5-1 and TRBJ1-3; tentative D call: TRBD1 (6 bases). V was shortened by 4 bases and J by 1 base, with 15 bases between the two germline ends. The CDR3 spans 16 residues. CDR1 SGHRS and CDR2 YFSETQ come from the germline V gene. The CDR3 protein is CASSQDSQKSGNTIYF. The DNA for the CDR3 is TGCGCCAGCAGCCAGGACAGTCAAAAATCTGGAAACACCATATATTTT. The whole variable domain, remainder taken from reference TRBV5-1 and TRBJ1-3, is KAGVTQTPRYLIKTRGQQVTLSCSPISGHRSVSWYQQTPGQGLQFLFEYFSETQRNKGNFPGRFSGRQFSNSRSEMNVSTLELGDSALYLCASSQDSQKSGNTIYFGEGSWLTVV.

The chain uses TRBV7-9 and TRBJ1-3; tentatively, D is TRBD1 (5 bases). Deletions cut 4 bases from V and 4 bases from J, with 14 bases between. CDR3 length equals 15 residues. Germline CDR1 is SEHNR and CDR2 is FQNEAQ (reference sequence). In DNA, the CDR3 is TGTGCCAGCAGCTCCTTTCGGGGGGAAGGAAACACCATATATTTT. It is translated as CASSSFRGEGNTIYF.

The DNA of the CDR3 is TGTGCCAGCAGAGACAGGGGGCGCGAATCAGATACGCAGTATTTT. Translating it yields CASRDRGRESDTQYF. The chain combines TRBV27 with TRBJ2-3; 10 bases agree with TRBD1. Germline CDR1 MNHEY, CDR2 SMNVEV (reference sequence). The V segment lost 6 bases and the J segment 4 bases; nucleotides outside the gene matches: 7. This CDR3 has 15 residues.

The chain joins TRBV5-1 to TRBJ2-2, with no clear D. CDR1 is SGHRS, CDR2 YFSETQ, per germline. Deletions cut 1 base from V and 6 bases from J, with 22 bases between. This CDR3 is built from 18 residues. CDR3 sequence reads: CASSLQVVGFDFAGELFF. CDR3 bases: TGCGCCAGCAGCTTGCAGGTCGTTGGGTTTGATTTCGCCGGGGAGCTGTTTTTT.

The chain recombines TRBV5-1 with TRBJ2-5; 7 positions match TRBD2. Trimming cost V 4 bases and J 5 bases; bases outside gene matches: 8. Germline V CDR1 and CDR2: SGHRS, YFSETQ. This CDR3 region has 14 residues. For the CDR3, the DNA is TGCGCCAGCAGCCCACCCCTGGGGGGGGAGACCCAGTACTTC. It is translated as CASSPPLGGETQYF. Based on the CDR3 plus reference TRBV5-1 and TRBJ2-5, the full variable domain is KAGVTQTPRYLIKTRGQQVTLSCSPISGHRSVSWYQQTPGQGLQFLFEYFSETQRNKGNFPGRFSGRQFSNSRSEMNVSTLELGDSALYLCASSPPLGGETQYFGPGTRLLVL.

This chain uses TRBV13 with TRBJ1-5, with TRBD1 as a possible D gene (6 bases). V gave up 5 bases and J gave up 1 base, with 12 bases separating them. Germline values: CDR1 PRHDT, CDR2 FYEKMQ (reference sequence). There are 15 residues in the CDR3. The CDR3 loop is CASSPARGSNQPQHF. In nucleotides, the CDR3 is TGTGCCAGCAGCCCAGCCAGGGGAAGCAATCAGCCCCAGCATTTT.

This clone has only a few counts. The chain recombines TRBV6-5 with TRBJ2-7, with TRBD2 matching 9 bases. The CDR3 extends over 16 amino acids. After removal of 0 bases from V and 4 bases from J, the junction contained 7 bases not matched to a gene. In germline, CDR1 is MNHEY, CDR2 SVGAGI. The CDR3: CASSYSSPLAGYEQYF. The CDR3 region has the DNA TGTGCCAGCAGTTACTCGTCTCCCCTAGCGGGGTACGAGCAGTACTTC.

This clone was found once. The chain is built from TRBV5-4 and TRBJ2-5, with D possibly TRBD2 on 7 matching bases. This CDR3 is built from 16 residues. CDR1 and CDR2 from the germline V gene are SGHNT and YYREEE (reference sequence). The germline V and J ends were trimmed by 2 bases and 4 bases, with 18 bases remaining between them. CDR3 nucleotides: TGTGCCAGCAGCTTAGGGGGGGCGAGGGTCGGAGAGACCCAGTACTTC. It translates to CASSLGGARVGETQYF.

The V gene is TRBV7-8, the J gene TRBJ1-1, with a possible D match to TRBD1 (6 bases). Trimming took off 5 bases at V and 4 bases at J, with 11 bases between the two ends. CDR1 is SGHVS, CDR2 FQNEAQ, per germline. The CDR3 sequence is 13 residues long. CDR3 sequence (DNA): TGTGCCAGCAGCCCCCAAGGGGGCACTGAAGCTTTCTTT. This sequence encodes CASSPQGGTEAFF.

The J gene is TRBJ1-6, the V gene TRBV27; the match to TRBD1 covers 7 bases. This CDR3 has 17 residues. Germline lookup yields CDR1 MNHEY and CDR2 SMNVEV (reference sequence). Germline trimming cut 6 bases from V and 4 bases from J; bases unmatched to any gene: 12. DNA of the CDR3: TGTGCCAGCAGCCCCATCCCCAGGGGGGTTTATAATTCACCCCTCCACTTT. Amino acid sequence: CASSPIPRGVYNSPLHF.

The chain carries TRBV7-2 and TRBJ2-7, with D maybe TRBD2 (6 bases). Trimming took off 6 bases at V and 6 bases at J, with 15 bases between the two ends. The CDR3 covers 13 residues. From germline, CDR1 is SGHTA and CDR2 FQGNSA. This CDR3 reads CASSSRSGSEQYF. The DNA of the CDR3 is TGTGCCAGCAGTTCCAGGAGCGGGTCCGAGCAGTACTTC. The complete variable domain, with remaining parts taken from reference TRBV7-2 and TRBJ2-7, reads GAGVSQSPSNKVTEKGKDVELRCDPISGHTALYWYRQSLGQGLEFLIYFQGNSAPDKSGLPSDRFSAERTGGSVSTLTIQRTQQEDSAVYLCASSSRSGSEQYFGPGTRLTVT.

This chain connects TRBV7-9 to TRBJ2-3, with D perhaps matching TRBD2 (6 bases). In germline, CDR1 is SEHNR, CDR2 FQNEAQ (reference sequence). The CDR3 length is 15 residues. V lost 5 bases to trimming and J lost 5 bases, with 17 bases between them. For the CDR3, the DNA is TGTGCCAGCAGCGATCCGGGAGAGCAGGGAGATACGCAGTATTTT. Its protein product is CASSDPGEQGDTQYF.